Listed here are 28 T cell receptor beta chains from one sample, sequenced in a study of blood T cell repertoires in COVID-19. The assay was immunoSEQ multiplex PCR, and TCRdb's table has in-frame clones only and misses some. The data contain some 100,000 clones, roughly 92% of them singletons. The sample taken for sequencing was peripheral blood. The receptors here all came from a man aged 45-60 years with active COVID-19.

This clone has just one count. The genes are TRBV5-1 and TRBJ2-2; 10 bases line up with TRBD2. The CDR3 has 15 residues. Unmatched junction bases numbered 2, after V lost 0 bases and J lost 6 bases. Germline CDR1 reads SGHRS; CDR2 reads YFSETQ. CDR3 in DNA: TGCGCCAGCAGCTTGGGGACTAGCGGCGCCGGGGAGCTGTTTTTT. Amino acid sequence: CASSLGTSGAGELFF. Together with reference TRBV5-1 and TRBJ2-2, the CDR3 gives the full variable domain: KAGVTQTPRYLIKTRGQQVTLSCSPISGHRSVSWYQQTPGQGLQFLFEYFSETQRNKGNFPGRFSGRQFSNSRSEMNVSTLELGDSALYLCASSLGTSGAGELFFGEGSRLTVL.

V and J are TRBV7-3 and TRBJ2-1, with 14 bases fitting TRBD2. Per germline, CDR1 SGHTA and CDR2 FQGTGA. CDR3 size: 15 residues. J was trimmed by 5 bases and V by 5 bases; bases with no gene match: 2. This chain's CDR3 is CASSRGLAGDNEQFF. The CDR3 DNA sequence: TGTGCCAGCAGCCGGGGACTAGCGGGAGACAATGAGCAGTTCTTC.

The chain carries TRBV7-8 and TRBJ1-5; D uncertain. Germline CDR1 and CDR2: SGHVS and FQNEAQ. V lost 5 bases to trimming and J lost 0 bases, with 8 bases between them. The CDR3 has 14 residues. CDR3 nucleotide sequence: TGTGCCAGCAGCAGGGAGTATAGCAATCAGCCCCAGCATTTT. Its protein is CASSREYSNQPQHF.

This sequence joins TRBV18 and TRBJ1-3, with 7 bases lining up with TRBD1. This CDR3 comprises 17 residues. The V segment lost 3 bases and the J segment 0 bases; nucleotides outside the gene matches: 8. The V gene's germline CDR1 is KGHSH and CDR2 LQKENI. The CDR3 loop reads CASSPFRDSLSGNTIYF. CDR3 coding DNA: TGTGCCAGCTCACCGTTCCGGGACAGCCTCTCTGGAAACACCATATATTTT. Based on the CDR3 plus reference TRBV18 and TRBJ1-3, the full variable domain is NAGVMQNPRHLVRRRGQEARLRCSPMKGHSHVYWYRQLPEEGLKFMVYLQKENIIDESGMPKERFSAEFPKEGPSILRIQQVVRGDSAAYFCASSPFRDSLSGNTIYFGEGSWLTVV.

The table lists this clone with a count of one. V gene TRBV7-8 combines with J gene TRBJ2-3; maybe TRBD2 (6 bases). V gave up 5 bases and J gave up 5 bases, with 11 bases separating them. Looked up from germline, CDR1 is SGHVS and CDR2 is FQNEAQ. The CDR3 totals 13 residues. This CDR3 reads CASSPPRGDTQYF. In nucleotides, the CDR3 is TGTGCCAGCAGCCCCCCGCGGGGAGATACGCAGTATTTT.

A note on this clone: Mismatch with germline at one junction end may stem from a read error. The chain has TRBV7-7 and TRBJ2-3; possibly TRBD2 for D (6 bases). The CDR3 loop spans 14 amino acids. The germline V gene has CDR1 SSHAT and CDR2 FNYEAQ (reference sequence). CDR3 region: CASSLGTSTDTQYF. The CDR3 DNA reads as TGTGCTAGCAGCTTGGGGACTAGCACAGATACGCAGTATTTT.

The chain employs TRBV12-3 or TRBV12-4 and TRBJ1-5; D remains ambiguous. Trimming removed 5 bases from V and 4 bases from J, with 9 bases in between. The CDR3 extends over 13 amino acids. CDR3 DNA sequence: TGTGCCAGCAGTATTCACACAAATCAGCCCCAGCATTTT. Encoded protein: CASSIHTNQPQHF.

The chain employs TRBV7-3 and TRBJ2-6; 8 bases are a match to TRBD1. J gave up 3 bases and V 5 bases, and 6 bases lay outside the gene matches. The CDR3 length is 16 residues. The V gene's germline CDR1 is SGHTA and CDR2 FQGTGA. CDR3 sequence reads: CASSQIGQGGANVLTF. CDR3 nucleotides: TGTGCCAGCAGCCAAATAGGACAGGGTGGGGCCAACGTCCTGACTTTC.

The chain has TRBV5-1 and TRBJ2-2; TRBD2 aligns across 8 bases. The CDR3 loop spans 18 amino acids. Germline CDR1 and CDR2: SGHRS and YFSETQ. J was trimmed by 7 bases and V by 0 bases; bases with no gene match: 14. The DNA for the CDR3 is TGCGCCAGCAGCTTGGGCAGCGGGAGATTGTTCGGAGTCGGGGAGCTGTTTTTT. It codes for CASSLGSGRLFGVGELFF.

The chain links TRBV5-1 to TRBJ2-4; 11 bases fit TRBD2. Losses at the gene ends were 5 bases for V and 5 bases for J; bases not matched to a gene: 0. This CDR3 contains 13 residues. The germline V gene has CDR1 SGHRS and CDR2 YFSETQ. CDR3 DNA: TGCGCCAGCAGACTAGCGGGAGAAAACATTCAGTACTTC. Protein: CASRLAGENIQYF.

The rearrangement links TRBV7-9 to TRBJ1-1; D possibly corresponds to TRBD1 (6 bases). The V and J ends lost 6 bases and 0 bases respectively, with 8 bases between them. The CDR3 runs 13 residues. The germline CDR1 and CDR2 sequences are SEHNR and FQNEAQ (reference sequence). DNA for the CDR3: TGTGCCAGCAGAGGACAGCTGAACACTGAAGCTTTCTTT. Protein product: CASRGQLNTEAFF.

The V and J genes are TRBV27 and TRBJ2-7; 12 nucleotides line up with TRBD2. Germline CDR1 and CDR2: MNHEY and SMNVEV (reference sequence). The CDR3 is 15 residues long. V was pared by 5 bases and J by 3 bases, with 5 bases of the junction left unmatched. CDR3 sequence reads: CASSTGLAGNYEQYF. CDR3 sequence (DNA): TGTGCCAGCAGTACCGGACTAGCGGGAAACTACGAGCAGTACTTC.

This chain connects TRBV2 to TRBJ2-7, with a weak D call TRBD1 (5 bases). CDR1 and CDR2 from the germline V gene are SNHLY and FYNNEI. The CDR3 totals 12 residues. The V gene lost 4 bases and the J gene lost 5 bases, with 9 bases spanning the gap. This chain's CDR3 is CASSGTLHEQYF. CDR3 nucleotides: TGTGCCAGCAGTGGGACATTACACGAGCAGTACTTC.

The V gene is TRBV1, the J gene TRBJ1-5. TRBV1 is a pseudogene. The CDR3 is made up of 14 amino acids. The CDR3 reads CTSRPRRPNQPQHF. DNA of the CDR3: TGCACCAGCAGACCGAGGAGGCCTAATCAGCCCCAGCATTTT.

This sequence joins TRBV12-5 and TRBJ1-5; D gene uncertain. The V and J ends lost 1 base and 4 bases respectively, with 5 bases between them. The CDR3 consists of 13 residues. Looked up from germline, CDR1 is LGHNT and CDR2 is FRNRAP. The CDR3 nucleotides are TGTGCTAGTGGTTTGGGGGAGAATCAGCCCCAGCATTTT. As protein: CASGLGENQPQHF.

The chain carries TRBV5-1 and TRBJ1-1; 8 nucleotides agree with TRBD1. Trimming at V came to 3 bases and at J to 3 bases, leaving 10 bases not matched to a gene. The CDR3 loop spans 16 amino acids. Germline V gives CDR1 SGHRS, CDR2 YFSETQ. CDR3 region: CASSYAPGQADTEAFF. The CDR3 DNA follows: TGCGCCAGCAGCTACGCCCCGGGACAGGCGGACACTGAAGCTTTCTTT.

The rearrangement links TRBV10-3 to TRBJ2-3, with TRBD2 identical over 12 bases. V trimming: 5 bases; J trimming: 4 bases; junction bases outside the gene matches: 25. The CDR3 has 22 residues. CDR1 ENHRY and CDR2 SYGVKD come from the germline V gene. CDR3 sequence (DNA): TGTGCCATCAGTTTCTCCCCCTTACTAGCGGGAGGAGGAGGGGCGGTACCAGATACGCAGTATTTT. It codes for CAISFSPLLAGGGGAVPDTQYF.

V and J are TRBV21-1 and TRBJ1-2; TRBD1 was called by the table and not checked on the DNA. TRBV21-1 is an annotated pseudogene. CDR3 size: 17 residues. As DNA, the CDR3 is TGTGCCAGCAGCAAAGCGCGAGGGACAGGGGGCGACTATGGCTACACCTTC. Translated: CASSKARGTGGDYGYTF.

The CDR3 here is CASSSPSLEQYF. As DNA, the CDR3 is TGTGCCAGCAGTTCCCCCAGTTTGGAGCAGTACTTC. The chain is built from TRBV6-5 and TRBJ2-7; D is unclear. Germline values: CDR1 MNHEY, CDR2 SVGAGI. V dropped 4 bases and J dropped 7 bases, with 11 bases sitting between them. This CDR3 is built from 12 residues.

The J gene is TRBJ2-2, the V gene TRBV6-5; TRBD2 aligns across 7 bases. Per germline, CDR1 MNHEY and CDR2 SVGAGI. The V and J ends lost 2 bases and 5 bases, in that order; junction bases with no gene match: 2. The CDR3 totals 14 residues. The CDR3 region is CASSYASGTGELFF. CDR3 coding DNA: TGTGCCAGCAGTTACGCTAGCGGAACCGGGGAGCTGTTTTTT.

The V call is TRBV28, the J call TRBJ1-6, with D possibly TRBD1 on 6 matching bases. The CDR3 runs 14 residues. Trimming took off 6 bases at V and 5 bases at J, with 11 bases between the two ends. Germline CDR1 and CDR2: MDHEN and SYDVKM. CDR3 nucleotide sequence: TGTGCCAGCAGGCGGACAGCTAATAATTCACCCCTCCACTTT. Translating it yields CASRRTANNSPLHF.

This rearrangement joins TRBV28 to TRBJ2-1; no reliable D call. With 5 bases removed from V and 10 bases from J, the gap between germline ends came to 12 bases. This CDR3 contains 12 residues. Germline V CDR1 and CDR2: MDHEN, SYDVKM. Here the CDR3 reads CASSHRVGEQFF. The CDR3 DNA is TGTGCCAGCAGTCACCGGGTCGGGGAGCAGTTCTTC.

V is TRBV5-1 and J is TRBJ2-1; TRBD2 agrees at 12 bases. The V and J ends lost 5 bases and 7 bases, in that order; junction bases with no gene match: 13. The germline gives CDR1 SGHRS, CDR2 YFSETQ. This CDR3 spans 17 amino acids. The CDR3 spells CASSPRLTSGRPNEQFF. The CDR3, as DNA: TGCGCCAGCAGTCCTCGACTTACTAGCGGGAGGCCTAATGAGCAGTTCTTC.

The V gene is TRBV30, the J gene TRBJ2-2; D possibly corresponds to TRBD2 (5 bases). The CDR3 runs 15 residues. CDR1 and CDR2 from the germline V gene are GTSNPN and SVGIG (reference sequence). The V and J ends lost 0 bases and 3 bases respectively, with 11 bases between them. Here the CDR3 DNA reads TGTGCCTGGAGTGTACAAGGCGGGCACACCGGGGAGCTGTTTTTT. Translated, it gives CAWSVQGGHTGELFF.

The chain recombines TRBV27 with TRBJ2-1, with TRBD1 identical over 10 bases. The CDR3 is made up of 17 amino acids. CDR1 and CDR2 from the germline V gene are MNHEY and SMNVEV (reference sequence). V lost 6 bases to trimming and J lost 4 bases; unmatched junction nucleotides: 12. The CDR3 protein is CASRPISGQGGYNEQFF. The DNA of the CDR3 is TGTGCCAGCAGGCCCATAAGCGGACAGGGGGGATACAATGAGCAGTTCTTC.

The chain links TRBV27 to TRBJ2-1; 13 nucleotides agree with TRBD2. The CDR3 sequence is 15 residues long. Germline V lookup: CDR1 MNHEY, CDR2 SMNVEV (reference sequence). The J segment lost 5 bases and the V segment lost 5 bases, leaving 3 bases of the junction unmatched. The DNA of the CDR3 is TGTGCCAGCAGTCCACTAGCGGGAGGGAACAATGAGCAGTTCTTC. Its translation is CASSPLAGGNNEQFF.

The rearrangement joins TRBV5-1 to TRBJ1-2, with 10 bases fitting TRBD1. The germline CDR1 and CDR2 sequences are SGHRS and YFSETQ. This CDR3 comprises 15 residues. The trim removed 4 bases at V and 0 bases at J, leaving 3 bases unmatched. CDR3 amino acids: CASSDGQGANYGYTF. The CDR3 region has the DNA TGCGCCAGCAGCGATGGACAGGGGGCTAACTATGGCTACACCTTC.

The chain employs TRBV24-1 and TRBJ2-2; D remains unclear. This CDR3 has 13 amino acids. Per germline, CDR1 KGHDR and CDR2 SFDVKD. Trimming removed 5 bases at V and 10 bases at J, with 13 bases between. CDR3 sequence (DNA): TGTGCCACCAGTGCACGAGCGTATGTGGAGCTGTTTTTT. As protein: CATSARAYVELFF.